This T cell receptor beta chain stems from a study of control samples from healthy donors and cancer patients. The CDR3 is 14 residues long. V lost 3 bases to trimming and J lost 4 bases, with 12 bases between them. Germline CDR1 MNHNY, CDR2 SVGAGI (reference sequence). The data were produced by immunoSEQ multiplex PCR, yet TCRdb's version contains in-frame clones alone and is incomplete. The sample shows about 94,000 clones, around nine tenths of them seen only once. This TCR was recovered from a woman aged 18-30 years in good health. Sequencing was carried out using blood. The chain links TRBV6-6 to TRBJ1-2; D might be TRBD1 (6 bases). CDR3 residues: CASSYPRDIYGYTF. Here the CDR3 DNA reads TGTGCCAGCAGTTATCCCCGGGACATCTATGGCTACACCTTC.